This T cell receptor beta chain was captured in a study of T cell changes during pregnancy in multiple sclerosis. Sequencing was performed with immunoSEQ multiplex PCR; in TCRdb, only in-frame clones are kept and a portion is missing. This sample yields 33,000 or so clones, of which around 89% are seen a single time; 5% to 7.5% belongs to the top ten. This clone was counted only a few times. V lost 8 bases, J lost 3 bases, and 14 bases lay in between. Germline V gives CDR1 MNHNS, CDR2 SASEGT. CDR3 length equals 14 residues. The chain joins TRBV6-1 to TRBJ1-5, with D possibly being TRBD1 (5 bases). Sequenced here: CD8+ T cells from peripheral blood mononuclear cells, sampled in the second trimester of pregnancy. The receptor's source is a female donor with multiple sclerosis, enrolled in a pregnancy study. In nucleotides, the CDR3 is TGTGCCAGCGGCGTTGGGGGGTCCAATCAGCCCCAGCATTTT. Translated, it gives CASGVGGSNQPQHF.